These 5 T cell receptor beta chains were all obtained from the same sample, sequenced in a study of blood T cell repertoires in COVID-19. Sequencing was performed with immunoSEQ multiplex PCR; in TCRdb, only in-frame clones are kept and a portion is missing. This table has some 230,000 clones, 70% to 85% appearing once. The sequencing sample was made of PBMCs or T cells enriched from blood (not recorded which). The receptors were gathered from a woman aged 40 to 49 with acute COVID-19.

This clone has a handful of counts. The chain recombines TRBV6-1 with TRBJ1-6; D is possibly TRBD1 (6 bases). Germline assignment: CDR1 MNHNS and CDR2 SASEGT. Trimming cost V 4 bases and J 8 bases, with 24 bases left between them. The CDR3 is 18 residues long. CDR3 in DNA: TGTGCCAGCAGTGTAGTAAGTCCCGGGACATTTACGGATTCACCCCTCCACTTT. Translating it yields CASSVVSPGTFTDSPLHF.

The V call is TRBV3-1 (or the pseudogene TRBV3-2), the J call TRBJ1-3; D uncertain. Trimming removed 4 bases at V and 2 bases at J, with 9 bases between. Germline CDR1 LGHDT, CDR2 YNNKEL (reference sequence). The CDR3 length is 14 residues. The CDR3 coding sequence is TGTGCCAGCAGCCGCGGCCAAGCTGGAAACACCATATATTTT. This codes for CASSRGQAGNTIYF.

The chain combines TRBV9 with TRBJ1-6, with 8 bases lining up with TRBD1. This CDR3 region has 16 residues. Germline loops: CDR1 SGDLS, CDR2 YYNGEE. The ends lost 5 bases at V and 2 bases at J; junction bases unmatched: 6. CDR3 sequence reads: CASRSGQGTYNSPLHF. CDR3 in DNA: TGTGCCAGCAGATCTGGACAGGGAACCTATAATTCACCCCTCCACTTT.

This clone was seen just once. The chain joins TRBV25-1 to TRBJ2-7; 8 bases are a match to TRBD1. The CDR3 is 15 amino acids. Germline CDR1 is MGHDK and CDR2 is SYGVNS. V trimming: 3 bases; J trimming: 2 bases; junction bases outside the gene matches: 6. CDR3 loop: CASSDLDRGTYEQYF. The CDR3 DNA sequence: TGTGCCAGCAGTGATCTAGACAGGGGAACCTACGAGCAGTACTTC.

This chain links TRBV28 with TRBJ1-5; 7 positions agree with TRBD1. V lost 3 bases and J lost 4; bases outside the gene matches: 18. The CDR3 is 19 amino acids. The germline V gene has CDR1 MDHEN and CDR2 SYDVKM. The CDR3 spells CASSFAVGQVLGGNQPQHF. CDR3 in DNA: TGTGCCAGCAGTTTCGCGGTTGGACAGGTCCTCGGGGGTAATCAGCCCCAGCATTTT.